Sequencing of this TCR beta chain was carried out in a study of shared clonotypes between healthy human individuals. This table comes from immunoSEQ multiplex PCR, and its TCRdb copy is limited to in-frame clones, with some not included. This repertoire shows about 800,000 clones, about 96% found once; its top ten account for under 0.3%. Notes on this clone: Its antigen is still unknown.

Findings and limits, study-wide: Around 5.4% of naive CD4 clonotypes were common to several donors.

Naive CD8 cells lacked CD45RO, underwent positive selection for CCR7 and left out terminally differentiated effector memory CD45RA+ cells. Germline CDR1 SGHRS, CDR2 YFSETQ. The V end was cut by 1 base, the J end by 7 bases, with 11 bases between. The CDR3 sequence is 14 residues long. The clonotype comes from a man aged 25 to 45 in good health. The sample was naive CD8+ T cells sorted from blood. The rearrangement uses TRBV5-1 and TRBJ1-4; tentative D call: TRBD1 (5 bases). The CDR3 DNA sequence: TGCGCCAGCAGCTTGACGGGGCCGATTGAAAAACTGTTTTTT. This sequence encodes CASSLTGPIEKLFF.